Described below is a single T cell receptor (beta chain) sequence and its context. TCRdb's table, derived via immunoSEQ multiplex PCR, lists solely in-frame clones and lacks some. The table shows tens of thousands of clones, with 80% to 95% occurring only once. This CDR3 comprises 13 residues. V lost 5 bases and J 4 bases, leaving 9 bases between the germline ends. CDR1 LNHNV and CDR2 YYDKDF come from the germline V gene (reference sequence). This sample is drawn from a study of OX40 agonist ivuxolimab in advanced cancers. Overall study context: The drug used for patients, ivuxolimab, was an agonistic anti-OX40 (CD134) antibody. Partial responses were achieved by three patients, one with hepatocellular carcinoma and two with cutaneous melanoma.

This chain uses TRBV15 with TRBJ1-5; no reliable D call. The clonotype originates from an adult with an advanced solid tumor such as melanoma, head and neck, liver or kidney cancer. This material consisted of CD4+ or CD8+ T cells sorted from blood, taken in a trial of the OX40 agonist ivuxolimab. CDR3 nucleotides: TGTGCCACCAGCCCCCTAAAAAATCAGCCCCAGCATTTT. Translating it yields CATSPLKNQPQHF.